A selection of T cell receptor beta chains follows, all from one sample in a study of T cell changes during pregnancy in multiple sclerosis. The table came from immunoSEQ multiplex PCR; TCRdb's copy has only in-frame clones and leaves some out. The table has approximately 99,000 clones, 80% to 95% seen once. The sequencing used peripheral blood, collected after pregnancy. The receptors here all came from a female donor with multiple sclerosis, enrolled in a pregnancy study. CDR3s leave out the opening cysteine and the closing phenylalanine or tryptophan. The order of the fields is V gene, J gene, CDR3 protein.

v_gene: TRBV29-1; j_gene: TRBJ1-1; CDR3aa: SLGAGGQRDTEAF
v_gene: TRBV4-1; j_gene: TRBJ1-4; CDR3aa: ASSQAPRGDEKLF
v_gene: TRBV15; j_gene: TRBJ1-4; CDR3aa: ATSPGLDREVTNEKLF
v_gene: TRBV6-5; j_gene: TRBJ2-7; CDR3aa: ASSSGYLYEQY
v_gene: TRBV2; j_gene: TRBJ2-7; CDR3aa: ANGQSYEQY
v_gene: TRBV27; j_gene: TRBJ2-7; CDR3aa: ASSLSTGASDEQY
v_gene: TRBV27; j_gene: TRBJ2-3; CDR3aa: ASSLQQSDNPNLSTDTQY
v_gene: TRBV5-1; j_gene: TRBJ1-3; CDR3aa: ASSVTGESGNTIY
v_gene: TRBV5-4; j_gene: TRBJ1-2; CDR3aa: ASSQGSRMDYT
v_gene: TRBV7-9; j_gene: TRBJ2-1; CDR3aa: ASSSLAGGPNEQF
v_gene: TRBV25-1; j_gene: TRBJ2-1; CDR3aa: ASQGSGLLNEQF
v_gene: TRBV18; j_gene: TRBJ2-1; CDR3aa: ASSPRQGGYNEQF
v_gene: TRBV4-1; j_gene: TRBJ2-7; CDR3aa: ASSQGVELREQY
v_gene: TRBV28; j_gene: TRBJ1-2; CDR3aa: ASSLWAGNYGYT
v_gene: TRBV7-6; j_gene: TRBJ1-5; CDR3aa: ASAVGRNQPQH
v_gene: TRBV2; j_gene: TRBJ1-5; CDR3aa: ASSDQGGQPQH
v_gene: TRBV18; j_gene: TRBJ2-5; CDR3aa: ASSPGGGLQETQY
v_gene: TRBV6-1; j_gene: TRBJ1-1; CDR3aa: ASGTGWTEAF
v_gene: TRBV10-3; j_gene: TRBJ1-1; CDR3aa: AISESPTF
v_gene: TRBV19; j_gene: TRBJ1-1; CDR3aa: ASSMQLNTEAF
v_gene: TRBV4-1; j_gene: TRBJ2-7; CDR3aa: ASSHSNFYEQY
v_gene: TRBV10-3; j_gene: TRBJ1-1; CDR3aa: AIRNRGRDTEAF
v_gene: TRBV5-1; j_gene: TRBJ2-2; CDR3aa: ASSLEGVGELF
v_gene: TRBV6-4; j_gene: TRBJ2-6; CDR3aa: ASERGGYSGANVLT
v_gene: TRBV6-1; j_gene: TRBJ2-5; CDR3aa: ASSVSASGETQY
v_gene: TRBV5-4; j_gene: TRBJ2-2; CDR3aa: ASSQNTGELF
v_gene: TRBV7-6; j_gene: TRBJ2-1; CDR3aa: ASSPGGGSYEQF
v_gene: TRBV7-9; j_gene: TRBJ2-2; CDR3aa: ASSLAGGAGTGELF
v_gene: TRBV10-2; j_gene: TRBJ2-2; CDR3aa: ASSEGGARIRTGELF
v_gene: TRBV28; j_gene: TRBJ2-7; CDR3aa: ASSPHSSGRSEQY
v_gene: TRBV5-1; j_gene: TRBJ2-2; CDR3aa: ASSSYPSRDRSTGELF
v_gene: TRBV4-2; j_gene: TRBJ2-1; CDR3aa: ASSHETSDSGNEQF
v_gene: TRBV7-6; j_gene: TRBJ2-1; CDR3aa: ASSLRDRQLSGDEQF
v_gene: TRBV5-6; j_gene: TRBJ2-7; CDR3aa: ASSGAGAEQY
v_gene: TRBV5-6; j_gene: TRBJ1-2; CDR3aa: ASSFGVGDYGYT
v_gene: TRBV4-1; j_gene: TRBJ2-7; CDR3aa: ASSQVGSLSYKQY
v_gene: TRBV19; j_gene: TRBJ2-3; CDR3aa: ASSSPRLAGGEGTDTQY
v_gene: TRBV19; j_gene: TRBJ1-1; CDR3aa: ASSIGWGSMNTEAF
v_gene: TRBV7-2; j_gene: TRBJ1-2; CDR3aa: ASSPSGTGVYGYT
v_gene: TRBV5-4; j_gene: TRBJ1-1; CDR3aa: ASSLGGGLSFRNTEAF